Below are 22 T cell receptor beta chains sequenced from a single sample in a study of STAT3 mutations in large granular lymphocyte leukemia. The study, taken as a whole, reports: Every T-cell large granular lymphocyte leukemia patient had at least one immunodominant TCR beta clonotype.

Their antigens remain unidentified. Using immunoSEQ multiplex PCR, the repertoire was profiled, and TCRdb retains in-frame clones only, with some absent. Among about 7,800 clones, about nine tenths were seen once, and the ten largest hold approximately 46%. The material sequenced was peripheral blood mononuclear cells. These receptors all come from a man between 50 and 59 years old with T-cell large granular lymphocyte leukemia. Some clones in this sample may be carry-over from other donors' samples.

The chain combines TRBV29-1 with TRBJ1-2; no firm D call. Germline V lookup: CDR1 SQVTM, CDR2 ANQGSEA. V lost 3 bases and J lost 1, with 12 bases in between. The CDR3 covers 14 residues. The DNA of the CDR3 is TGCAGCGTTGATAATGGCCTCCTTAACTATGGCTACACCTTC. It is translated as CSVDNGLLNYGYTF.

The chain couples TRBV27 to TRBJ1-5, with D possibly being TRBD1 (5 bases). The CDR3 loop spans 17 amino acids. The germline gives CDR1 MNHEY, CDR2 SMNVEV (reference sequence). The V end was cut by 2 bases, the J end by 0 bases, with 14 bases between. The CDR3 is CASSLGTGPHSNQPQHF. CDR3 in DNA: TGTGCCAGCAGTTTAGGAACGGGGCCCCATAGCAATCAGCCCCAGCATTTT.

This rearrangement joins TRBV4-1 to TRBJ2-7, with D tentatively TRBD1 (6 bases). The germline V gene has CDR1 MGHRA and CDR2 YSYEKL. CDR3 length: 15 amino acids. Trimming cost V 1 base and J 4 bases, with 14 bases left between them. The CDR3 region is CASSQVVGGVYEQYF. The CDR3 DNA is TGCGCCAGCAGCCAAGTGGTAGGGGGTGTGTACGAGCAGTACTTC.

The rearrangement joins TRBV11-3 to TRBJ2-5; 8 nucleotides match TRBD1. CDR1 SGHNT and CDR2 YENEEA come from the germline V gene. This CDR3 comprises 15 residues. The J segment lost 1 base and the V segment lost 1 base, leaving 2 bases of the junction unmatched. The CDR3 nucleotides read TGTGCCAGCAGCTTAGGAGGACAGGGCCAAGAGACCCAGTACTTC. It specifies CASSLGGQGQETQYF.

CDR3 coding DNA: TGTGCCAGTAATACAGAGTCCTATGGCTACACCTTC. Protein sequence: CASNTESYGYTF. The chain carries TRBV19 and TRBJ1-2; D not resolved. CDR3 size: 12 residues. Germline V gives CDR1 LNHDA, CDR2 SQIVND (reference sequence). Trimming removed 7 bases from V and 4 bases from J, with 10 bases in between.

J is TRBJ1-6 and V is TRBV5-1; 9 bases map to TRBD1. The CDR3 contains 14 residues. V shed 4 bases and J 7 bases; nucleotides not matched to a gene: 3. The germline V gene encodes CDR1 SGHRS and CDR2 YFSETQ. The DNA of the CDR3 is TGCGCCAGCAGCGCGACAGGGGGGAATTCACCCCTCCACTTT. Amino acids: CASSATGGNSPLHF.

This chain connects TRBV4-3 to TRBJ2-7; 8 nucleotides line up with TRBD2. Germline V gene data show CDR1 as LGHNA and CDR2 as YSLEER. This CDR3 has 14 residues. V lost 4 bases to trimming and J lost 6 bases; unmatched junction nucleotides: 8. The CDR3 protein is CASSPQGGLAEQYF. As DNA, the CDR3 is TGCGCCAGCAGCCCCCAAGGAGGACTAGCCGAGCAGTACTTC.

This chain links TRBV5-8 with TRBJ2-7; TRBD1 agrees at 10 bases. This CDR3 is built from 18 residues. V lost 4 bases to trimming and J lost 6 bases; unmatched junction nucleotides: 19. From germline, CDR1 is SGHTS and CDR2 YDEGEE. The CDR3 protein is CASSVEGRPGQGSGEQYF. CDR3 nucleotides: TGTGCCAGCAGCGTGGAAGGGAGGCCGGGACAGGGGTCGGGCGAGCAGTACTTC.

This chain joins TRBV5-1 and TRBJ2-1; 11 bases are a match to TRBD1. The CDR3 consists of 14 residues. Germline-derived CDR1 and CDR2 are SGHRS and YFSETQ. V lost 3 bases to trimming and J lost 5 bases; unmatched junction nucleotides: 1. CDR3 bases: TGCGCCAGCAGCTCGGACAGGGGGCACAATGAGCAGTTCTTC. Protein: CASSSDRGHNEQFF. Combining the CDR3 with reference TRBV5-1 and TRBJ2-1 gives the whole variable domain KAGVTQTPRYLIKTRGQQVTLSCSPISGHRSVSWYQQTPGQGLQFLFEYFSETQRNKGNFPGRFSGRQFSNSRSEMNVSTLELGDSALYLCASSSDRGHNEQFFGPGTRLTVL.

CDR3 bases: TGTGCCAGTAGTATTGGGTACGAGCAGTACTTC. It translates to CASSIGYEQYF. The chain combines TRBV19 with TRBJ2-7; D not resolved. V lost 3 bases and J 4 bases, leaving 4 bases between the germline ends. From germline, CDR1 is LNHDA and CDR2 SQIVND (reference sequence). This CDR3 is built from 11 residues.

This rearrangement joins TRBV7-2 to TRBJ1-2, with 10 nucleotides matching TRBD1. The CDR3 spans 17 residues. Germline trimming cut 3 bases from V and 0 bases from J; bases unmatched to any gene: 7. The germline V gene has CDR1 SGHTA and CDR2 FQGNSA. As DNA, the CDR3 is TGTGCCAGCAGCTTGGGGACAGGGGACCCCTCTAACTATGGCTACACCTTC. This encodes CASSLGTGDPSNYGYTF. Based on the CDR3 plus reference TRBV7-2 and TRBJ1-2, the full variable domain is GAGVSQSPSNKVTEKGKDVELRCDPISGHTALYWYRQSLGQGLEFLIYFQGNSAPDKSGLPSDRFSAERTGGSVSTLTIQRTQQEDSAVYLCASSLGTGDPSNYGYTFGSGTRLTVV.

The chain couples TRBV4-1 to TRBJ1-4; TRBD1 agrees at 7 bases. With V trimmed by 10 bases and J by 14 bases, 10 bases remained unmatched. CDR1 and CDR2 from the germline V gene are MGHRA and YSYEKL. The CDR3 is 11 amino acids. CDR3 region: CATSAGQTLFF. CDR3 nucleotide sequence: TGCGCCACATCGGCGGGACAGACCCTGTTTTTT.

This chain links TRBV6-1 with TRBJ1-4; D is undetermined. CDR3 length equals 15 residues. Looked up from germline, CDR1 is MNHNS and CDR2 is SASEGT. V lost 1 base and J lost 0, with 6 bases in between. CDR3 in amino acids: CASSEVRATNEKLFF. For the CDR3, the DNA is TGTGCCAGCAGTGAAGTGCGGGCAACTAATGAAAAACTGTTTTTT.

The CDR3 nucleotides read TGTGCCAGCCTGACACTTGTTAACACTGAAGCTTTCTTT. Encoded protein: CASLTLVNTEAFF. V and J are TRBV18 and TRBJ1-1; D gene ambiguous. The CDR3 is made up of 13 amino acids. Germline V lookup: CDR1 KGHSH, CDR2 LQKENI. The germline V and J ends were trimmed by 8 bases and 2 bases, with 12 bases remaining between them. The whole variable domain, remainder taken from reference TRBV18 and TRBJ1-1, is NAGVMQNPRHLVRRRGQEARLRCSPMKGHSHVYWYRQLPEEGLKFMVYLQKENIIDESGMPKERFSAEFPKEGPSILRIQQVVRGDSAAYFCASLTLVNTEAFFGQGTRLTVV.

The CDR3 DNA sequence: TGTGCCAGCAGCGCCGGACTCTATGGGGCAGATACGCAGTATTTT. It is translated as CASSAGLYGADTQYF. The rearrangement links TRBV5-4 to TRBJ2-3; a possible D gene is TRBD2 (5 bases). Germline V lookup: CDR1 SGHNT, CDR2 YYREEE (reference sequence). CDR3 length: 15 residues. V lost 4 bases and J lost 4, with 16 bases in between. Combining the CDR3 with reference TRBV5-4 and TRBJ2-3 gives the whole variable domain ETGVTQSPTHLIKTRGQQVTLRCSSQSGHNTVSWYQQALGQGPQFIFQYYREEENGRGNFPPRFSGLQFPNYSSELNVNALELDDSALYLCASSAGLYGADTQYFGPGTRLTVL.

The chain couples TRBV13 to TRBJ2-1, with no clear D. This CDR3 comprises 12 residues. Germline V gene lookup returns CDR1 PRHDT and CDR2 FYEKMQ (reference sequence). Trimming cost V 4 bases and J 7 bases, with 8 bases left between them. CDR3 loop: CASSSQWNEQFF. The CDR3 region has the DNA TGTGCCAGCAGCTCCCAATGGAATGAGCAGTTCTTC. Based on the CDR3 plus reference TRBV13 and TRBJ2-1, the full variable domain is AAGVIQSPRHLIKEKRETATLKCYPIPRHDTVYWYQQGPGQDPQFLISFYEKMQSDKGSIPDRFSAQQFSDYHSELNMSSLELGDSALYFCASSSQWNEQFFGPGTRLTVL.

The chain joins TRBV7-9 to TRBJ1-3; no reliable D call. The V gene's germline CDR1 is SEHNR and CDR2 FQNEAQ (reference sequence). V lost 1 base, J lost 8 bases, and 15 bases lay in between. This CDR3 is 15 amino acids long. CDR3 loop: CASSLGVQRGDTIYF. The CDR3 DNA is TGTGCCAGCAGCTTAGGGGTGCAGCGCGGCGACACCATATATTTT.

This clone was seen only once. The chain is built from TRBV9 and TRBJ1-6; 7 bases line up with TRBD1. After removal of 4 bases from V and 7 bases from J, the junction contained 8 bases not matched to a gene. This CDR3 contains 15 residues. Per germline, CDR1 SGDLS and CDR2 YYNGEE. This chain's CDR3 is CASSPTGNANSPLHF. CDR3 bases: TGTGCCAGCAGCCCGACAGGGAACGCCAATTCACCCCTCCACTTT. Full variable domain (outside the CDR3, taken from reference TRBV9 and TRBJ1-6): DSGVTQTPKHLITATGQRVTLRCSPRSGDLSVYWYQQSLDQGLQFLIQYYNGEERAKGNILERFSAQQFPDLHSELNLSSLELGDSALYFCASSPTGNANSPLHFGNGTRLTVT.

This chain joins TRBV18 and TRBJ2-3; TRBD2 matches 9 bases. Germline V gene sequence: CDR1 KGHSH, CDR2 LQKENI. Trimming at V came to 4 bases and at J to 0 bases, leaving 2 bases not matched to a gene. The CDR3 loop spans 15 amino acids. As DNA, the CDR3 is TGTGCCAGCTCACGGACTAGCGCTAGCACAGATACGCAGTATTTT. It encodes CASSRTSASTDTQYF.

The chain joins TRBV30 to TRBJ2-1; D gene unclear. The CDR3 runs 14 residues. Looked up from germline, CDR1 is GTSNPN and CDR2 is SVGIG (reference sequence). The V gene lost 3 bases and the J gene lost 6 bases, with 15 bases spanning the gap. CDR3 sequence: CAWRSLRVRNEQFF. In DNA, the CDR3 is TGTGCCTGGAGGAGCCTCAGAGTACGCAATGAGCAGTTCTTC.

The rearrangement joins TRBV30 to TRBJ1-3; D call uncertain. The V and J ends lost 4 bases and 0 bases respectively, with 10 bases between them. The germline V gene has CDR1 GTSNPN and CDR2 SVGIG (reference sequence). The CDR3 totals 14 residues. CDR3 amino acids: CAWNLRSSGNTIYF. The CDR3 nucleotides read TGTGCCTGGAATTTAAGGAGCTCTGGAAACACCATATATTTT.

The V and J genes are TRBV10-1 and TRBJ2-5, with TRBD1 matching over 7 bases. The CDR3 runs 15 residues. From germline, CDR1 is WNHNN and CDR2 SYGVQD (reference sequence). With V trimmed by 8 bases and J by 1 base, 10 bases remained unmatched. CDR3 in amino acids: CASRTRDRPQETQYF. CDR3 DNA sequence: TGCGCCAGCCGGACCAGGGACAGACCCCAAGAGACCCAGTACTTC.